The rows below give T cell receptor beta chains drawn from one sample of a study of CD8 T cells in ankylosing spondylitis. TCRdb passed the 5' RACE reads through MiXCR, listing each CDR3 protein once. Of about 800,000 distinct CDR3 sequences detected, approximately 12% appear once; the ten largest clones hold 0.51%. The sequenced sample consisted of blood, either unsorted or a sorted T cell fraction (not recorded which). The receptors derive from a male donor with ankylosing spondylitis. The CDR3 runs from the conserved cysteine through the conserved F or W. A D gene is named only where the DNA matches it firmly. Clone size, where shown, is once, few, many, or a class for clones that have expanded.

clone size,V gene,D gene,J gene,CDR3 protein,CDR3 DNA
many,TRBV20-1,TRBD1,TRBJ1-2,CSTGGRSYTF,TGCAGTACAGGGGGGAGAAGCTACACCTTC
NA,TRBV20-1,NA,TRBJ2-5,CSASGSYLQETQYF,TGCAGTGCTAGTGGCAGTTACTTACAAGAGACCCAGTACTTC
few,TRBV6-2/TRBV6-3,NA,TRBJ2-6,CASQDSGANVLTF,TGTGCCAGCCAAGACTCTGGGGCCAACGTCCTGACTTTC
NA,TRBV6-1,NA,TRBJ2-7,CASSESPPGRNEQYF,TGTGCCAGCAGTGAAAGCCCCCCAGGGAGGAACGAGCAGTACTTC
many,TRBV5-1,NA,TRBJ1-1,CASSTGRARNTEAFF,TGCGCCAGCTCAACTGGCCGGGCGAGGAACACTGAAGCTTTCTTT
few,TRBV20-1,NA,TRBJ1-5,CSAMRGNQPQHF,TGCAGTGCTATGAGGGGGAATCAGCCCCAGCATTTT
few,TRBV18,NA,TRBJ1-2,CASSPRQVGSYGYTF,TGTGCCAGCTCACCCCGCCAGGTCGGGAGCTATGGCTACACCTTC
NA,TRBV12-3/TRBV12-4,TRBD2,TRBJ2-3,CASSTRRTSGGLDTQYF,TGTGCCAGCAGTACACGAAGGACTAGCGGGGGACTAGATACGCAGTATTTT
few,TRBV7-2,NA,TRBJ1-2,CASSLAGSGAAHYGYTF,TGTGCCAGCAGCTTAGCGGGTTCGGGCGCCGCTCACTATGGCTACACCTTC
NA,TRBV10-3,NA,TRBJ2-7,CAISAQEAEQYF,TGTGCCATCAGTGCACAGGAGGCCGAGCAGTACTTC
NA,TRBV20-1,NA,TRBJ2-3,CSARKGVVDTQYF,TGCAGTGCTAGAAAGGGAGTGGTGGATACGCAGTATTTT
many,TRBV24-1,TRBD1,TRBJ2-7,CATSDYRGREQYF,TGTGCCACCAGTGATTACAGGGGGCGCGAGCAGTACTTC
NA,TRBV15,TRBD2,TRBJ2-1,CATSRDRAGGYNEQFF,TGTGCCACCAGCAGAGACCGAGCGGGGGGATACAATGAGCAGTTCTTC
NA,TRBV20-1,TRBD1,TRBJ1-6,CSARWRTGDNSPLHF,TGCAGTGCTAGATGGCGGACAGGGGATAATTCACCCCTCCACTTT
few,TRBV5-1,NA,TRBJ1-1,CASSLWGTYSNTEAFF,TGCGCCAGCAGCTTGTGGGGGACCTACTCGAACACTGAAGCTTTCTTT
few,TRBV12-3/TRBV12-4,NA,TRBJ1-1,CASTRGPDRDPNTEAFF,TGTGCCAGTACCAGGGGACCCGATAGGGATCCGAACACTGAAGCTTTCTTT
few,TRBV6-1,TRBD2,TRBJ2-1,CASSQSGGLAGVVYNEQFF,TGTGCCAGCAGTCAGAGCGGGGGACTAGCGGGAGTTGTCTACAATGAGCAGTTCTTC
few,TRBV5-1,TRBD1,TRBJ2-7,CASSLRTGGVGEQYF,TGCGCCAGCAGCTTGAGGACAGGGGGCGTTGGCGAGCAGTACTTC
NA,TRBV4-3,NA,TRBJ1-6,CASSQDITGLDYNSPLHF,TGCGCCAGCAGCCAAGATATTACGGGATTGGATTATAATTCACCCCTCCACTTT
many,TRBV5-1,NA,TRBJ2-7,CASSLEDVRSPYEQYF,TGCGCCAGCAGCTTGGAAGACGTTAGGTCCCCCTACGAGCAGTACTTC
few,TRBV5-1,NA,TRBJ2-2,CAVSLVPNGELFF,TGCGCCGTCAGCTTGGTTCCGAACGGGGAGCTGTTTTTT
NA,TRBV6-5,NA,TRBJ2-7,CASSYTGHSYEQYF,TGTGCCAGCAGTTACACGGGACACTCCTACGAGCAGTACTTC
NA,TRBV20-1,TRBD1,TRBJ1-4,CSALQGIGEKLFF,TGCAGTGCCCTACAGGGGATTGGGGAAAAACTGTTTTTT
many,TRBV20-1,NA,TRBJ2-5,CSAINQRSETQYF,TGCAGTGCTATCAATCAGCGATCGGAGACCCAGTACTTC
few,TRBV10-3,NA,TRBJ1-2,CAISESTGKFYGYTF,TGTGCCATCAGTGAGTCTACAGGGAAATTCTATGGCTACACCTTC
many,TRBV7-2,NA,TRBJ2-7,CASSPWSYEQYF,TGTGCCAGCAGCCCGTGGTCCTACGAGCAGTACTTC
few,TRBV12-3/TRBV12-4,TRBD2,TRBJ2-1,CASSLSSGGAGINNEQFF,TGTGCCAGCAGTTTAAGTAGCGGGGGGGCCGGGATAAACAATGAGCAGTTCTTC
few,TRBV6-1,TRBD2,TRBJ2-1,CATQAREGWQFF,TGTGCCACTCAGGCGAGGGAGGGGTGGCAGTTCTTC
few,TRBV20-1,NA,TRBJ2-3,CSAREVKGGWADTQYF,TGCAGTGCTAGAGAGGTGAAGGGGGGCTGGGCAGATACGCAGTATTTT
NA,TRBV18,NA,TRBJ2-7,CASSPTGQGDYEQYF,TGTGCCAGCTCACCCACGGGACAAGGTGACTACGAGCAGTACTTC
few,TRBV28,NA,TRBJ1-3,CASSLVSTISGNTIYF,TGTGCCAGCAGTTTAGTATCCACGATCTCTGGAAACACCATATATTTT
NA,TRBV23-1,NA,TRBJ1-1,CASSQSAGTVNTEAFF,TGCGCCAGCAGTCAATCTGCCGGGACGGTGAACACTGAAGCTTTCTTT
few,TRBV6-5,NA,TRBJ2-7,CASSFNKLLPSYEQYF,TGTGCCAGCAGTTTTAATAAGCTTCTACCCAGCTACGAGCAGTACTTC
many,TRBV4-3,TRBD1,TRBJ1-3,CASSLDRARTGNTIYF,TGCGCCAGCAGTCTGGACAGGGCCCGTACTGGAAACACCATATATTTT
many,TRBV29-1,NA,TRBJ2-2,CSVGRFETGELFF,TGCAGCGTTGGACGGTTCGAGACCGGGGAGCTGTTTTTT
NA,TRBV4-3,NA,TRBJ2-3,CASSQDGFAADTQYF,TGCGCCAGCAGCCAAGACGGTTTCGCGGCAGATACGCAGTATTTT
few,TRBV7-9,NA,TRBJ1-3,CASSFTREYTIYF,TGTGCCAGCAGTTTCACTAGGGAATACACCATATATTTT
NA,TRBV15,NA,TRBJ1-2,CATSRAQRLGGYTF,TGTGCCACCAGCAGGGCACAGCGTTTGGGGGGCTACACCTTC
few,TRBV20-1,NA,TRBJ1-2,CSARAGYYGYTF,TGCAGTGCTAGAGCGGGGTACTATGGCTACACCTTC
many,TRBV12-3/TRBV12-4,NA,TRBJ2-3,CASSLWAGGTDTQYF,TGTGCCAGCAGTTTATGGGCAGGGGGCACAGATACGCAGTATTTT
few,TRBV5-6,NA,TRBJ1-1,CASSLSWDEAFF,TGTGCCAGCAGCTTGTCTTGGGATGAAGCTTTCTTT
many,TRBV24-1,NA,TRBJ2-5,CATSDLRETQYF,TGTGCCACCAGTGATCTCAGAGAGACCCAGTACTTC
few,TRBV12-3/TRBV12-4,NA,TRBJ1-1,CASTPGGAFTEAFF,TGTGCCAGCACCCCCGGGGGGGCGTTCACTGAAGCTTTCTTT
few,TRBV20-1,TRBD1,TRBJ2-7,CSVKPTGDDEQYF,TGCAGTGTAAAGCCGACAGGGGATGACGAGCAGTACTTC
NA,TRBV12-3/TRBV12-4,TRBD2,TRBJ2-1,CASSTTSGAGQFF,TGTGCCAGCAGCACGACTAGCGGGGCTGGGCAGTTCTTC
NA,TRBV7-2,NA,TRBJ2-5,CASSLVKGQETQYF,TGTGCCAGCAGCTTAGTCAAGGGCCAAGAGACCCAGTACTTC
many,TRBV29-1,NA,TRBJ2-4,CSVEGEAKNIQYF,TGCAGCGTTGAAGGAGAAGCCAAAAACATTCAGTACTTC
once,TRBV27,NA,TRBJ1-4,CASSLGYNEKLFF,TGTGCCAGCAGTTTGGGTTACAATGAAAAACTGTTTTTT
few,TRBV25-1,NA,TRBJ2-6,CASSVPGLFSGANVLTF,TGTGCCAGCAGTGTACCGGGACTGTTCTCTGGGGCCAACGTCCTGACTTTC
few,TRBV7-9,NA,TRBJ1-3,CASSTFPRRNTIYF,TGTGCCAGCAGCACCTTCCCACGGCGAAACACCATATATTTT
few,TRBV6-1,NA,TRBJ2-3,CASRERLITDTQYF,TGTGCCAGCAGGGAGCGCCTCATCACAGATACGCAGTATTTT
NA,TRBV20-1,TRBD2,TRBJ2-1,CSARDLLAGSNEQFF,TGCAGTGCTAGAGATCTACTAGCGGGGTCCAATGAGCAGTTCTTC
NA,TRBV5-6,TRBD1,TRBJ1-1,CASSARDRDFLEAFF,TGTGCCAGCAGCGCCCGGGACAGGGATTTTCTTGAAGCTTTCTTT
few,TRBV20-1,NA,TRBJ2-7,CSALSRRGYEQYF,TGCAGTGCTCTGAGTCGGAGAGGCTACGAGCAGTACTTC
NA,TRBV6-2/TRBV6-3,NA,TRBJ2-2,CASSYYRVTGELFF,TGTGCCAGCAGTTACTACAGGGTCACCGGGGAGCTGTTTTTT
many,TRBV15,NA,TRBJ2-1,CATSSEQKRNEQFF,TGTGCCACCAGCAGTGAACAGAAGCGAAATGAGCAGTTCTTC
NA,TRBV29-1,NA,TRBJ1-3,CSVANRSSGNTIYF,TGCAGCGTTGCCAACAGGTCCTCTGGAAACACCATATATTTT
NA,TRBV11-2,NA,TRBJ1-3,CASSYRQFSGNTIYF,TGTGCCAGCAGCTACCGACAGTTCTCTGGAAACACCATATATTTT